These 11 T cell receptor beta chains share one sample of origin, sequenced in a study of T cell responses to AZD1222 COVID-19 vaccine. The data were produced by immunoSEQ multiplex PCR, yet TCRdb's version contains in-frame clones alone and is incomplete. The table shows 65,000 to 70,000 clones, with about three quarters occurring only once. The sequencing here drew on peripheral blood, taken on day 0 of AZD1222 vaccination. The receptors were sampled from an adult in good health.

The table lists this clone with a few counts. The chain is built from TRBV27 and TRBJ2-3; the D is unclear. CDR1 and CDR2 from the germline V gene are MNHEY and SMNVEV (reference sequence). The V gene lost 5 bases and the J gene lost 6 bases, with 9 bases spanning the gap. The CDR3 has 12 amino acids. CDR3 DNA sequence: TGTGCCAGCAGTCCCCTCTCCGATACGCAGTATTTT. Its translation: CASSPLSDTQYF.

The rearrangement joins TRBV11-3 to TRBJ2-1; no clear D gene. The V end was cut by 1 base, the J end by 9 bases, with 10 bases between. The CDR3 length is 13 residues. CDR1 and CDR2 from the germline V gene are SGHNT and YENEEA. Here the CDR3 reads CASSLVGLGEQFF. Here the CDR3 DNA reads TGTGCCAGCAGCTTAGTTGGATTAGGTGAGCAGTTCTTC.

This clone has just one count. This chain connects TRBV12-3 or TRBV12-4 to TRBJ2-7, with unresolved D. CDR3 size: 11 residues. V gave up 8 bases and J gave up 3 bases, with 8 bases separating them. The CDR3 protein is CASGIRYEQYF. CDR3 nucleotide sequence: TGTGCCAGCGGGATTCGCTACGAGCAGTACTTC.

J is TRBJ2-5 and V is TRBV29-1; possibly TRBD1 for D (6 bases). Trimming cost V 2 bases and J 5 bases, with 12 bases left between them. The CDR3 contains 13 residues. CDR1 SQVTM and CDR2 ANQGSEA come from the germline V gene. The CDR3 DNA is TGCAGCGTTGAAACAGGGATGGGTGAGACCCAGTACTTC. This sequence encodes CSVETGMGETQYF. The whole variable domain, filled in from reference TRBV29-1 and TRBJ2-5, reads SAVISQKPSRDICQRGTSLTIQCQVDSQVTMMFWYRQQPGQSLTLIATANQGSEATYESGFVIDKFPISRPNLTFSTLTVSNMSPEDSSIYLCSVETGMGETQYFGPGTRLLVL.

This clone was recorded once. V gene TRBV6-6 combines with J gene TRBJ1-2, with 7 bases aligning to TRBD1. The CDR3 spans 14 residues. Trimming at V came to 2 bases and at J to 4 bases, leaving 4 bases not matched to a gene. The germline V gene has CDR1 MNHNY and CDR2 SVGAGI (reference sequence). DNA for the CDR3: TGTGCCAGCAGTTACCTAACAGGGGCCTATGGCTACACCTTC. Translated: CASSYLTGAYGYTF.

The chain combines TRBV6-2 or TRBV6-3 with TRBJ1-1; D not certain. The V end was cut by 5 bases, the J end by 1 base, with 11 bases between. The CDR3 contains 14 residues. Per the germline V gene, CDR1 is MNHEY and CDR2 is SVGEGT. CDR3 nucleotide sequence: TGTGCCAGCAGTCGCCGGGTCCGGAACACTGAAGCTTTCTTT. Translated: CASSRRVRNTEAFF.

This chain connects TRBV3-1 (or the pseudogene TRBV3-2) to TRBJ1-6, with a weak D call TRBD1 (5 bases). CDR3 length equals 16 residues. Trimming removed 0 bases at V and 9 bases at J, with 15 bases between. Germline V gene lookup returns CDR1 LGHDT and CDR2 YNNKEL (reference sequence). In nucleotides, the CDR3 is TGTGCCAGCAGCCAAGATGGGACCGCTCTCACTTCACCCCTCCACTTT. Protein sequence: CASSQDGTALTSPLHF.

The chain recombines TRBV3-1 (or the pseudogene TRBV3-2) with TRBJ1-4, with TRBD1 matching over 7 bases. Looked up from germline, CDR1 is LGHDT and CDR2 is YNNKEL (reference sequence). Germline trimming cut 1 base from V and 5 bases from J; bases unmatched to any gene: 4. The CDR3 sequence is 15 residues long. The CDR3 nucleotides are TGTGCCAGCAGCCAAGGTGGGACAGTGAATGAAAAACTGTTTTTT. It translates to CASSQGGTVNEKLFF.

This sequence joins TRBV3-1 (or the pseudogene TRBV3-2) and TRBJ2-7; D is unclear. The ends were cut back, 1 base at V and 7 bases at J, with 8 bases in the middle. The germline gives CDR1 LGHDT, CDR2 YNNKEL (reference sequence). This CDR3 is built from 12 residues. CDR3 DNA: TGTGCCAGCAGCCAAGGGCACGCGGAGCAGTACTTC. Translated, it gives CASSQGHAEQYF.

The rearrangement joins TRBV7-2 to TRBJ2-7; no reliable D call. The germline gives CDR1 SGHTA, CDR2 FQGNSA. The CDR3 has 15 residues. V lost 5 bases, J lost 5 bases, and 19 bases lay in between. Here the CDR3 reads CASSPASGFYDEQYF. CDR3 DNA: TGTGCCAGCAGCCCAGCATCGGGCTTTTACGACGAGCAGTACTTC.

The chain employs TRBV7-2 and TRBJ2-7, with 9 bases identical to TRBD2. Germline V gives CDR1 SGHTA, CDR2 FQGNSA. Trimming removed 3 bases from V and 5 bases from J; junction bases left unmatched: 8. The CDR3 has 15 residues. CDR3 in DNA: TGTGCCAGCAGCTTTCTGCGGGGGGGCGTCCACGAGCAGTACTTC. It codes for CASSFLRGGVHEQYF.